What follows describes a single TCR beta chain. The CDR3 length is 17 residues. Trimming took 9 bases from V and 2 from J, leaving 23 bases between them. CDR1 is MDHEN and CDR2 is SYDVKM in the germline V gene. TCRdb re-called the PCR reads with MiXCR, one entry per CDR3 protein. The table includes fewer than 25,000 distinct CDR3 sequences, 45% to 55% detected once. This record comes from a study of vaccination and CD4 T cells after COVID-19. The sequencing used CD4+ T cells from blood, collected before SARS-CoV-2 vaccination. The chain recombines TRBV28 with TRBJ1-5; D unclear. This clonotype originated in a human donor who had recovered from COVID-19. The CDR3 sequence is CASFPHPGRQRNQPQHF. The DNA of the CDR3 is TGTGCCAGTTTCCCCCATCCCGGGAGGCAGCGCAATCAGCCCCAGCATTTT.